This entry lists 2 T cell receptor beta chains sequenced from one sample in a study of cytomegalovirus exposure and HLA in healthy donors. PCR amplification relied on 60 Vbeta primers (plus 13 Jbeta primers). Sequenced by immunoSEQ multiplex PCR; TCRdb stores in-frame clones only, minus some. The repertoire includes roughly 200,000 clones, around 74% of them detected once, and around 3% sits in the top ten. The sequenced sample consisted of PBMCs. Receptor source: a male donor in good health and CMV-seronegative.

The rearrangement uses TRBV5-1 and TRBJ2-5; 16 bases are shared with TRBD2. CDR1 and CDR2 (germline): SGHRS, YFSETQ. V trimming: 2 bases; J trimming: 5 bases; junction bases outside the gene matches: 3. The CDR3 is 16 amino acids. CDR3 sequence (DNA): TGCGCCAGCAGCTTAGGGACTAGCGGGGGGGTCGAGACCCAGTACTTC. Encoded protein: CASSLGTSGGVETQYF.

CDR3 sequence reads: CAWGRDSLNSPLHF. The CDR3 DNA reads as TGTGCCTGGGGACGCGACAGCCTTAATTCACCCCTCCACTTT. V usage is TRBV30 and J usage is TRBJ1-6; tentatively, D is TRBD1 (5 bases). The ends were cut back, 5 bases at V and 6 bases at J, with 14 bases in the middle. The CDR3 is made up of 14 amino acids. Germline V gives CDR1 GTSNPN, CDR2 SVGIG (reference sequence).